The 21 T cell receptor beta chains listed next were all sequenced from one sample in a study of shared clonotypes between healthy human individuals. The method was immunoSEQ multiplex PCR; TCRdb's version includes in-frame clones alone and lacks a portion of them. Of over 2 million clones listed, 80% to 95% are singletons. The specimen was naive CD4+ T cells from PBMCs. Subset described: CD45RA+ positively selected. The receptors shown here come from a man aged 18 to 30 in good health. Some clones in this sample may be carry-over from other donors' samples.

V usage is TRBV25-1 and J usage is TRBJ1-2, with 10 positions matching TRBD1. The germline V gene has CDR1 MGHDK and CDR2 SYGVNS. This CDR3 is built from 15 residues. With V trimmed by 8 bases and J by 8 bases, 14 bases remained unmatched. CDR3: CASLAPGQGLRGYTF. The CDR3 DNA reads as TGTGCCAGCTTGGCTCCGGGACAGGGGCTTCGCGGCTACACCTTC.

The rearrangement links TRBV19 to TRBJ2-1, with D perhaps matching TRBD1 (5 bases). The germline V and J ends were trimmed by 3 bases and 1 base, with 16 bases remaining between them. The CDR3 covers 17 residues. Per germline, CDR1 LNHDA and CDR2 SQIVND (reference sequence). The CDR3 is CASSMFRAKGSYNEQFF. CDR3 DNA: TGTGCCAGTAGTATGTTTCGGGCCAAGGGGTCCTACAATGAGCAGTTCTTC.

This chain's CDR3 is CASSDPYEQFF. CDR3 nucleotides: TGTGCCAGCAGTGATCCGTATGAGCAGTTCTTC. The chain uses TRBV6-1 and TRBJ2-1; no clear D. This CDR3 is 11 amino acids long. V lost 3 bases to trimming and J lost 8 bases, with 5 bases between them. Germline assignment: CDR1 MNHNS and CDR2 SASEGT.

This rearrangement joins TRBV19 to TRBJ2-7, with D possibly being TRBD1 or TRBD2 (5 bases each). Trimming took off 3 bases at V and 5 bases at J, with 8 bases between the two ends. Germline values: CDR1 LNHDA, CDR2 SQIVND (reference sequence). The CDR3 spans 12 residues. The CDR3 DNA sequence: TGTGCCAGTAGTATCAGGGAGCACGAGCAGTACTTC. Translated, it gives CASSIREHEQYF.

The CDR3 bases are TGTGCCAGCAGTGAAGGCCTGACGCCCGGCACAGATACGCAGTATTTT. Translation gives CASSEGLTPGTDTQYF. The chain couples TRBV6-1 to TRBJ2-3, with unresolved D. Germline lookup yields CDR1 MNHNS and CDR2 SASEGT. The CDR3 is made up of 16 amino acids. V lost 1 base and J 1 base, leaving 12 bases between the germline ends.

The V gene is TRBV7-3, the J gene TRBJ2-1, with TRBD1 matching 8 bases. With V trimmed by 5 bases and J by 7 bases, 4 bases remained unmatched. CDR3 length equals 13 residues. Germline V gives CDR1 SGHTA, CDR2 FQGTGA. CDR3 DNA sequence: TGTGCCAGCAGCCCGACAGGGGTGAATGAGCAGTTCTTC. Translating gives CASSPTGVNEQFF.

J is TRBJ1-4 and V is TRBV5-8; D gene unclear. The CDR3 sequence is 12 residues long. CDR1 and CDR2 from the germline V gene are SGHTS and YDEGEE. Trimming removed 4 bases from V and 8 bases from J, with 9 bases in between. CDR3: CASSPEWEKLFF. DNA of the CDR3: TGTGCCAGCAGCCCTGAGTGGGAAAAACTGTTTTTT. Using reference TRBV5-8 and TRBJ1-4 for the parts outside the CDR3, the full variable domain is EAGVTQSPTHLIKTRGQQATLRCSPISGHTSVYWYQQALGLGLQFLLWYDEGEERNRGNFPPRFSGRQFPNYSSELNVNALELEDSALYLCASSPEWEKLFFGSGTQLSVL.

V gene TRBV7-6 combines with J gene TRBJ1-1; D perhaps matches TRBD1 (5 bases). Looked up from germline, CDR1 is SGHVS and CDR2 is FNYEAQ. The length of the CDR3 is 18 residues. With 2 bases removed from V and 3 bases from J, the gap between germline ends came to 22 bases. This CDR3 reads CASSLIPGTAGRDTEAFF. DNA for the CDR3: TGTGCCAGCAGCTTAATCCCGGGGACTGCCGGACGGGACACTGAAGCTTTCTTT.

This clone occurred once. V usage is TRBV7-2 and J usage is TRBJ2-1; D is undetermined. Trimming removed 6 bases from V and 4 bases from J, with 10 bases in between. CDR1 is SGHTA, CDR2 FQGNSA, per germline. The CDR3 loop spans 13 amino acids. Here the CDR3 reads CASRRDGYNEQFF. In DNA, the CDR3 is TGTGCCAGCAGGCGAGACGGATACAATGAGCAGTTCTTC.

The V gene is TRBV11-3, the J gene TRBJ2-5; 9 bases agree with TRBD2. The CDR3 covers 16 residues. The trim removed 5 bases at V and 5 bases at J, leaving 12 bases unmatched. Germline-derived CDR1 and CDR2 are SGHNT and YENEEA. The CDR3 DNA is TGTGCCAGCAGCGAAGGGGGTAGCGGGAGCGGGGAGACCCAGTACTTC. Translating gives CASSEGGSGSGETQYF.

CDR3 nucleotides: TGTGCCAGCAGTGAAGTATTTCCAGCCACAGATACGCAGTATTTT. Translating gives CASSEVFPATDTQYF. This sequence joins TRBV6-1 and TRBJ2-3; D is undetermined. Germline CDR1 MNHNS, CDR2 SASEGT. CDR3 length: 15 amino acids. The V end lost 1 base, the J end lost 2 bases, and 10 bases lay between the germline ends.

With respect to this clone: The sample has other DNA sequences that encode this CDR3 too. The CDR3 DNA follows: TGTGCCAGCAGCCCGAGACTAGCGGGAGACAATGAGCAGTTCTTC. Translated: CASSPRLAGDNEQFF. The chain is built from TRBV7-2 and TRBJ2-1, with TRBD2 matching over 12 bases. Germline V gives CDR1 SGHTA, CDR2 FQGNSA. With 5 bases clipped from V and 5 bases from J, the junction kept 4 bases outside the gene matches. CDR3 length equals 15 residues.

This clone appeared once. This chain links TRBV7-3 with TRBJ2-3; D gene unclear. CDR3 length: 14 residues. V was pared by 5 bases and J by 3 bases, with 12 bases between. Per germline, CDR1 SGHTA and CDR2 FQGTGA. The CDR3, as DNA: TGTGCCAGCAGCCCTAGACTGCAAACAGATACGCAGTATTTT. Translated, it gives CASSPRLQTDTQYF.

The chain joins TRBV19 to TRBJ1-2; TRBD1 matches at 10 bases. CDR3 length: 14 residues. The J segment lost 6 bases and the V segment lost 9 bases, leaving 10 bases of the junction unmatched. Germline CDR1 LNHDA, CDR2 SQIVND (reference sequence). CDR3 DNA sequence: TGTGCCAGCCTCCTGACAGGGGGCATCGATGGCTACACCTTC. Residues: CASLLTGGIDGYTF.

Of note for this clone: The identical CDR3 is also encoded by other nucleotide sequences in the sample. The genes are TRBV5-1 and TRBJ2-3; 11 bases map to TRBD2. This CDR3 has 16 residues. From germline, CDR1 is SGHRS and CDR2 YFSETQ. The junction had 7 bases not matched to a gene; V was cut back by 4 bases and J by 3 bases. The CDR3: CASSPLAGVGTDTQYF. CDR3 coding DNA: TGCGCCAGCAGCCCACTAGCGGGAGTAGGTACAGATACGCAGTATTTT.

The V and J genes are TRBV6-1 and TRBJ2-2; no firm D call. The CDR3 runs 14 residues. V dropped 2 bases and J dropped 5 bases, with 9 bases sitting between them. Germline CDR1 and CDR2: MNHNS and SASEGT. CDR3 sequence reads: CASSEYGETGELFF. Here the CDR3 DNA reads TGTGCCAGCAGTGAATACGGAGAAACCGGGGAGCTGTTTTTT.

In DNA form, the CDR3 reads TGCGCCAGCAGCCAAGGTAGTTTGGGTTCCCCGAGGGGCAATCAGCCCCAGCATTTT. Amino acids: CASSQGSLGSPRGNQPQHF. V and J are TRBV4-1 and TRBJ1-5; D remains unclear. The V end was cut by 1 base, the J end by 2 bases, with 21 bases between. Germline CDR1 reads MGHRA; CDR2 reads YSYEKL. CDR3 length: 19 amino acids.

V usage is TRBV28 and J usage is TRBJ1-2; 7 nucleotides align to TRBD1. Germline CDR1 MDHEN, CDR2 SYDVKM. V shed 6 bases and J 4 bases; nucleotides not matched to a gene: 8. The CDR3 consists of 14 residues. The chain's CDR3 is CASSPGTAVYGYTF. The CDR3 coding sequence is TGTGCCAGCAGCCCCGGGACAGCTGTCTATGGCTACACCTTC.

Details on this clone: Other DNA sequences in this sample translate to the same CDR3. The chain is built from TRBV5-1 and TRBJ2-1; TRBD2 matches at 7 bases. CDR3 length equals 15 residues. The V and J ends lost 5 bases and 0 bases, in that order; junction bases with no gene match: 5. From germline, CDR1 is SGHRS and CDR2 YFSETQ. CDR3 in DNA: TGCGCCAGCAGGGCGGGCGGGAGCTCCTACAATGAGCAGTTCTTC. Translating gives CASRAGGSSYNEQFF.

To note about this clone: This CDR3 is also generated by other DNA sequences in the sample. This chain links TRBV11-2 with TRBJ1-1; D ambiguous. CDR3 size: 12 residues. CDR1 is SGHAT and CDR2 is FQNNGV in the germline V gene. Trimming removed 4 bases from V and 5 bases from J, with 8 bases in between. CDR3 protein: CASSSLGTEAFF. DNA of the CDR3: TGTGCCAGCAGCTCATTGGGGACTGAAGCTTTCTTT. The variable domain in full, with the rest retrieved from reference TRBV11-2 and TRBJ1-1, is EAGVAQSPRYKIIEKRQSVAFWCNPISGHATLYWYQQILGQGPKLLIQFQNNGVVDDSQLPKDRFSAERLKGVDSTLKIQPAKLEDSAVYLCASSSLGTEAFFGQGTRLTVV.

The rearrangement joins TRBV7-2 to TRBJ2-3, with a tentative D call TRBD1 (6 bases). Germline CDR1 and CDR2: SGHTA and FQGNSA. This CDR3 spans 15 amino acids. V dropped 4 bases and J dropped 2 bases, with 13 bases sitting between them. Here the CDR3 reads CASSYRTATTDTQYF. The CDR3 bases are TGTGCCAGCAGCTATCGGACAGCTACCACAGATACGCAGTATTTT.